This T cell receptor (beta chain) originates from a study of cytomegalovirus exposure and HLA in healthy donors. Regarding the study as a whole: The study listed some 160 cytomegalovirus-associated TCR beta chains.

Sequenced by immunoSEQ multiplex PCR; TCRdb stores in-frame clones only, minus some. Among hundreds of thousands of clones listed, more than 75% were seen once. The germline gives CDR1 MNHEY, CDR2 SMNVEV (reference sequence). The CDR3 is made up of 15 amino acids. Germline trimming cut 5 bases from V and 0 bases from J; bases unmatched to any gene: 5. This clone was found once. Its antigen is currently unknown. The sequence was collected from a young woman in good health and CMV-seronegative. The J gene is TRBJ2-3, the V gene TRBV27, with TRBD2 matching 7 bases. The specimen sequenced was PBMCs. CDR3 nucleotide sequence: TGTGCCAGCAGTGGGAGCGGGGCTAGCACAGATACGCAGTATTTT. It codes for CASSGSGASTDTQYF.